The 17 T cell receptor beta chains presented below share a single source sample, sequenced in a study of blood T cell repertoires in COVID-19. The assay was immunoSEQ multiplex PCR, and TCRdb's table has in-frame clones only and misses some. The sample shows under 500,000 clones, roughly nine tenths of them seen only once. The source material was PBMCs or T cells enriched from blood (not recorded which). Receptor source: a man aged 30 to 45 who had recovered from COVID-19.

The gene calls are TRBV7-9 and TRBJ1-1, with TRBD1 matching over 10 bases. The CDR3 loop spans 16 amino acids. After removal of 1 base from V and 3 bases from J, the junction contained 5 bases not matched to a gene. CDR1 is SEHNR and CDR2 is FQNEAQ in the germline V gene (reference sequence). CDR3 amino acids: CASSLDGTGEDTEAFF. The CDR3 nucleotides are TGTGCCAGCAGCTTAGATGGGACAGGGGAGGACACTGAAGCTTTCTTT.

J is TRBJ1-5 and V is TRBV18, with TRBD1 as a possible D gene (6 bases). The V gene's germline CDR1 is KGHSH and CDR2 LQKENI. The CDR3 extends over 14 amino acids. Deletions cut 3 bases from V and 7 bases from J, with 13 bases between. CDR3 protein: CASSPQDREQPQHF. As DNA, the CDR3 is TGTGCCAGCTCACCCCAGGACAGAGAGCAGCCCCAGCATTTT.

This chain uses TRBV4-1 with TRBJ1-5; D gene ambiguous. CDR3 length: 14 residues. The V end was cut by 1 base, the J end by 0 bases, with 4 bases between. Germline V CDR1 and CDR2: MGHRA, YSYEKL. The CDR3: CASSQAVSNQPQHF. CDR3 DNA sequence: TGCGCCAGCAGCCAAGCGGTTAGCAATCAGCCCCAGCATTTT.

In nucleotides, the CDR3 is TGTGCCAGCAGTTTGTGGAGGGACGGGGAGCTGTTTTTT. This encodes CASSLWRDGELFF. This chain links TRBV28 with TRBJ2-2; D possibly corresponds to TRBD2 (6 bases). V lost 3 bases and J lost 7, with 9 bases in between. The V gene's germline CDR1 is MDHEN and CDR2 SYDVKM. This CDR3 has 13 residues.

The chain combines TRBV20-1 with TRBJ2-2; D unclear. In germline, CDR1 is DFQATT, CDR2 SNEGSKA (reference sequence). This CDR3 comprises 15 residues. V was clipped by 3 bases and J by 2 bases, with 13 bases between them. CDR3: CSASMAGSNTGELFF. The CDR3 DNA reads TGCAGTGCTAGTATGGCAGGTTCAAACACCGGGGAGCTGTTTTTT.

The chain links TRBV29-1 to TRBJ1-4; TRBD1 might be the D (5 bases). Trimming took 7 bases from V and 7 from J, leaving 16 bases between them. Per germline, CDR1 SQVTM and CDR2 ANQGSEA. The CDR3 length is 13 residues. For the CDR3, the DNA is TGCAGCGCCGCCGTGACAGTGGGTGAAAAACTGTTTTTT. Protein: CSAAVTVGEKLFF. Drawing the rest from reference TRBV29-1 and TRBJ1-4, the complete variable domain is SAVISQKPSRDICQRGTSLTIQCQVDSQVTMMFWYRQQPGQSLTLIATANQGSEATYESGFVIDKFPISRPNLTFSTLTVSNMSPEDSSIYLCSAAVTVGEKLFFGSGTQLSVL.

CDR3 region: CASSSAGGYNEQYF. For the CDR3, the DNA is TGCGCCAGCAGCTCTGCGGGAGGGTATAACGAGCAGTACTTC. The rearrangement links TRBV5-1 to TRBJ2-7; 9 nucleotides align to TRBD2. The J segment lost 5 bases and the V segment lost 3 bases, leaving 6 bases of the junction unmatched. This CDR3 is 14 amino acids long. The germline gives CDR1 SGHRS, CDR2 YFSETQ.

This rearrangement joins TRBV19 to TRBJ2-5, with D tentatively TRBD1 (6 bases). Trimming cost V 1 base and J 0 bases, with 9 bases left between them. Per the germline V gene, CDR1 is LNHDA and CDR2 is SQIVND (reference sequence). The CDR3 length is 15 residues. CDR3 DNA sequence: TGTGCCAGTAGTATAGGGGACACCAACCAAGAGACCCAGTACTTC. As protein: CASSIGDTNQETQYF.

This clone was seen just once. The chain combines TRBV5-1 with TRBJ1-1; maybe TRBD1 (6 bases). Germline assignment: CDR1 SGHRS and CDR2 YFSETQ. CDR3 length equals 14 residues. V was cut by 4 bases and J by 8 bases, with 18 bases left in between. CDR3 coding DNA: TGCGCCAGCAGCGTGGGGGCTTCAGCACCCGAAGCTTTCTTT. Its protein product is CASSVGASAPEAFF.

The chain has TRBV7-9 and TRBJ1-2; TRBD1 agrees at 7 bases. The CDR3 has 15 residues. V shed 5 bases and J 4 bases; nucleotides not matched to a gene: 10. Germline-derived CDR1 and CDR2 are SEHNR and FQNEAQ (reference sequence). The CDR3 is CASSLNKGQFYGYTF. The CDR3 DNA reads as TGTGCCAGCAGCCTAAATAAGGGACAGTTCTATGGCTACACCTTC.

The rearrangement uses TRBV19 and TRBJ2-5, with TRBD1 matching over 7 bases. V shed 8 bases and J 4 bases; nucleotides not matched to a gene: 7. Germline V gene sequence: CDR1 LNHDA, CDR2 SQIVND (reference sequence). The CDR3 has 13 residues. Here the CDR3 reads CASGVQGVETQYF. For the CDR3, the DNA is TGTGCCAGTGGTGTTCAGGGGGTAGAGACCCAGTACTTC.

V is TRBV7-8 and J is TRBJ2-3, with TRBD1 matching over 9 bases. CDR3 length: 14 amino acids. Germline V gene lookup returns CDR1 SGHVS and CDR2 FQNEAQ. Germline trimming cut 5 bases from V and 6 bases from J; bases unmatched to any gene: 6. CDR3 coding DNA: TGTGCCAGCAGCCCGGACAGGGGAGGGGATACGCAGTATTTT. Its protein product is CASSPDRGGDTQYF.

This sequence joins TRBV19 and TRBJ2-5; 8 nucleotides line up with TRBD2. The germline CDR1 and CDR2 sequences are LNHDA and SQIVND (reference sequence). Unmatched junction bases numbered 8, after V lost 3 bases and J lost 2 bases. This CDR3 region has 16 residues. CDR3 protein: CASSISRLARQETQYF. The CDR3 DNA follows: TGTGCCAGTAGTATCTCCCGACTAGCGCGTCAAGAGACCCAGTACTTC.

V usage is TRBV6-5 and J usage is TRBJ2-1; possible D gene TRBD2, 5 bases. Germline V CDR1 and CDR2: MNHEY, SVGAGI. The CDR3 is made up of 14 amino acids. Trimming took off 6 bases at V and 7 bases at J, with 16 bases between the two ends. As DNA, the CDR3 is TGTGCCAGCAGAGCGGAAAGACGGAGAAATGAGCAGTTCTTC. It encodes CASRAERRRNEQFF.

The chain has TRBV5-1 and TRBJ1-2; D unclear. Germline V gene sequence: CDR1 SGHRS, CDR2 YFSETQ. V was pared by 2 bases and J by 4 bases, with 9 bases between. This CDR3 region has 13 residues. The DNA of the CDR3 is TGCGCCAGCAGCTTTTCGAGCGTCTATGGCTACACCTTC. Protein product: CASSFSSVYGYTF.

In its sample, this clone was seen a few times. The V gene is TRBV3-1 (or the pseudogene TRBV3-2), the J gene TRBJ1-1; 8 nucleotides match TRBD1. CDR1 LGHDT and CDR2 YNNKEL come from the germline V gene (reference sequence). The CDR3 consists of 14 residues. Trimming removed 3 bases from V and 6 bases from J; junction bases left unmatched: 6. The CDR3 DNA reads as TGTGCCAGCAGCCATCACAGGGGGACCTCTGAAGCTTTCTTT. The encoded protein is CASSHHRGTSEAFF.

The rearrangement joins TRBV5-4 to TRBJ2-7, with 8 bases fitting TRBD2. The germline V gene has CDR1 SGHNT and CDR2 YYREEE (reference sequence). With V trimmed by 1 base and J by 5 bases, 8 bases remained unmatched. The CDR3 is 15 residues long. CDR3: CASSLTGTSFHEQYF. The CDR3 DNA is TGTGCCAGCAGCTTGACTGGGACTAGTTTCCACGAGCAGTACTTC.